One and the same sample provided the 16 T cell receptor beta chains below, sequenced in a study of Graves' ophthalmopathy and Graves' hyperthyroidism. The authors amplified TCR beta CDR3 regions, and they did so from RNA transcripts for repertoire sequencing. The workflow started with a first-round RT-PCR run with HTBI primers and then moved on to a second-round multiplex PCR. TCRdb redid the calling of the multiplex PCR reads with MiXCR, one entry per CDR3 protein. In the table there are around 520,000 distinct CDR3 sequences, about 40% of which are singletons. The sample was peripheral blood or thyroid tissue (not recorded which). The receptors were sampled from an adult man with Graves' hyperthyroidism.

The chain has TRBV7-9 and TRBJ2-3; 9 bases are a match to TRBD1. The CDR3 spans 16 residues. V was pared by 4 bases and J by 7 bases, with 12 bases of the junction left unmatched. In germline, CDR1 is SEHNR, CDR2 FQNEAQ (reference sequence). Here the CDR3 DNA reads TGTGCCAGCAGCTCGACCTCCGGGACAGGGACGAATACGCAGTATTTT. It translates to CASSSTSGTGTNTQYF.

There are a few counts of this clonotype. This sequence joins TRBV6-5 and TRBJ1-1; D is ambiguous. CDR1 and CDR2 from the germline V gene are MNHEY and SVGAGI. V lost 4 bases, J lost 8 bases, and 14 bases lay in between. The CDR3 runs 13 residues. This CDR3 reads CASSSLRVREAFF. CDR3 coding DNA: TGTGCCAGCAGTTCCCTACGGGTAAGGGAAGCTTTCTTT.

This clonotype came up many times. The V gene is TRBV7-6, the J gene TRBJ2-2, with unresolved D. Germline V gene lookup returns CDR1 SGHVS and CDR2 FNYEAQ. The V gene lost 1 base and the J gene lost 3 bases, with 9 bases spanning the gap. The CDR3 length is 15 residues. The CDR3 nucleotides read TGTGCCAGCAGCTTAGTAGGTCCTTACACCGGGGAGCTGTTTTTT. Translating gives CASSLVGPYTGELFF.

As regards this clonotype: A read error is possible here, since a much larger clone lies one base away. V is TRBV11-2 and J is TRBJ2-7, with D perhaps TRBD1 (5 bases). Germline V CDR1 and CDR2: SGHAT, FQNNGV. CDR3 size: 16 residues. Trimming left V 2 bases short and J 0 bases short, with 14 bases between. CDR3 sequence reads: CASSLRGAEPSYEQYF. The DNA of the CDR3 is TGTGCCAGCAGCTTAAGGGGTGCGGAGCCCTCCTACGAGCAGTACTTC. Full variable domain (missing parts from reference TRBV11-2 and TRBJ2-7): EAGVAQSPRYKIIEKRQSVAFWCNPISGHATLYWYQQILGQGPKLLIQFQNNGVVDDSQLPKDRFSAERLKGVDSTLKIQPAKLEDSAVYLCASSLRGAEPSYEQYFGPGTRLTVT.

The rearrangement joins TRBV4-1 to TRBJ1-3, with 7 bases identical to TRBD1. Germline V lookup: CDR1 MGHRA, CDR2 YSYEKL. CDR3 size: 15 residues. V dropped 2 bases and J dropped 7; count of bases not matched to a gene: 8. CDR3 sequence reads: CASSQPRQGGNTIYF. DNA for the CDR3: TGCGCCAGCAGCCAACCGAGACAGGGAGGGAACACCATATATTTT.

This clonotype was picked up a small number of times. The CDR3 coding sequence is TGTGCCAGTAGTATAGACCCACAGGGCGCAACTAATGAAAAACTGTTTTTT. It translates to CASSIDPQGATNEKLFF. The V call is TRBV19, the J call TRBJ1-4, with D perhaps matching TRBD1 (6 bases). CDR1 is LNHDA, CDR2 SQIVND, per germline (reference sequence). The V gene lost 0 bases and the J gene lost 0 bases, with 11 bases spanning the gap. The CDR3 consists of 17 residues.

As concerns this clonotype: A single base separates this from a much larger clone, so it may be a read error. This chain uses TRBV10-3 with TRBJ1-1; D is unclear. Germline assignment: CDR1 ENHRY and CDR2 SYGVKD. This CDR3 spans 14 amino acids. Written as DNA, the CDR3 is TGTGCCAGCAGTGTTTTGGGTATGAACACTGAAGCTTTCTTT. As protein: CASSVLGMNTEAFF.

J is TRBJ1-5 and V is TRBV7-3; D perhaps matches TRBD1 (5 bases). Trimming took 2 bases from V and 5 from J, leaving 10 bases between them. The CDR3 runs 14 residues. Per germline, CDR1 SGHTA and CDR2 FQGTGA. Written as DNA, the CDR3 is TGTGCCAGCAGCTTAGGATCGGGGGATCAGCCCCAGCATTTT. Protein sequence: CASSLGSGDQPQHF. Variable domain in full (rest from reference TRBV7-3 and TRBJ1-5): GAGVSQTPSNKVTEKGKYVELRCDPISGHTALYWYRQSLGQGPEFLIYFQGTGAADDSGLPNDRFFAVRPEGSVSTLKIQRTERGDSAVYLCASSLGSGDQPQHFGDGTRLSIL.

This clonotype was counted many times. This chain uses TRBV2 with TRBJ2-7; 9 bases align to TRBD1. Per germline, CDR1 SNHLY and CDR2 FYNNEI. The CDR3 contains 14 residues. Trimming took 4 bases from V and 4 from J; bases not matched to a gene: 5. The CDR3: CASSGAGQGYEQYF. CDR3 DNA: TGTGCCAGCAGTGGAGCGGGACAGGGATACGAGCAGTACTTC.

This clonotype was observed at least ten times. This rearrangement joins TRBV29-1 to TRBJ1-2, with a possible D match to TRBD1 (5 bases). The V end lost 0 bases, the J end lost 5 bases, and 25 bases lay between the germline ends. CDR1 and CDR2 from the germline V gene are SQVTM and ANQGSEA. The CDR3 has 18 residues. CDR3 sequence: CSVEERKLEGSEGYGYTF. The CDR3 DNA follows: TGCAGCGTTGAAGAAAGGAAACTTGAAGGGTCGGAGGGGTATGGCTACACCTTC.

This clonotype was detected once. V gene TRBV5-8 combines with J gene TRBJ2-7, with D unresolved. CDR1 and CDR2 from the germline V gene are SGHTS and YDEGEE. V lost 5 bases, J lost 2 bases, and 14 bases lay in between. The CDR3 is 14 amino acids. In nucleotides, the CDR3 is TGTGCCAGCAGTCCACGCGCCAAGACCTACGAGCAGTACTTC. This encodes CASSPRAKTYEQYF.

Note on this clonotype: A much larger clonotype is one base distant, so this may be a read error. This chain connects TRBV29-1 to TRBJ1-5; no definite D call. Germline CDR1 reads SQVTM; CDR2 reads ANQGSEA. The length of the CDR3 is 14 residues. Trimming left V 2 bases short and J 4 bases short, with 12 bases between. The CDR3 sequence: CSVEREGNNQPQHF. As DNA, the CDR3 is TGCAGCGTTGAAAGGGAGGGAAATAATCAGCCCCAGCATTTT.

The sample holds a few counts of this clonotype. This rearrangement joins TRBV29-1 to TRBJ2-7; D assignment may be TRBD1 or TRBD2 (5 bases each). The CDR3 spans 13 residues. Trimming took 3 bases from V and 1 from J, leaving 10 bases between them. In germline, CDR1 is SQVTM, CDR2 ANQGSEA. CDR3 sequence reads: CSVDPEGSYEQYF. CDR3 DNA sequence: TGCAGCGTTGACCCCGAGGGGTCCTACGAGCAGTACTTC.

This clonotype was found many times. The V gene is TRBV12-3 or TRBV12-4, the J gene TRBJ2-6; D remains unclear. The CDR3 runs to 15 residues. V lost 3 bases and J 1 base, leaving 7 bases between the germline ends. CDR3 residues: CASSFGGSGANVLTF. DNA of the CDR3: TGTGCCAGCAGTTTCGGTGGGTCTGGGGCCAACGTCCTGACTTTC.

In this sample, this clonotype turned up many times. The chain is built from TRBV2 and TRBJ1-2; TRBD1 might be the D (6 bases). CDR1 and CDR2 (germline): SNHLY, FYNNEI. There are 15 residues in the CDR3. Trimming removed 4 bases from V and 5 bases from J, with 17 bases in between. Here the CDR3 reads CASSGGGQGRYGYTF. The CDR3 DNA sequence: TGTGCCAGCAGTGGAGGAGGTCAGGGGAGGTATGGCTACACCTTC.

This clonotype was found many times. The rearrangement uses TRBV12-3 or TRBV12-4 and TRBJ1-1; tentative D call: TRBD1 (5 bases). Trimming left V 3 bases short and J 4 bases short, with 15 bases between. The CDR3 spans 15 residues. Written as DNA, the CDR3 is TGTGCCAGCAGTTTCGGGGCAGGCTTGGGCACTGAAGCTTTCTTT. This translates into CASSFGAGLGTEAFF.